This T cell receptor beta chain was obtained from a study of T-cell reconstitution after alpha-beta-depleted transplantation in children. Using unique molecular identifiers, the investigators prepared the TCRbeta library. MiXCR, run by TCRdb on the PCR reads, gives a single entry per CDR3 protein. Of approximately 1,000,000 distinct CDR3 sequences listed, about 31% were seen once; the top ten hold more than 25%. Study conclusions and caveats: Reported findings indicate that, about two months after transplant, alpha-beta T cells came from several hundred expanded clones, which were derived from non-depleted graft cells.

This clonotype showed up just a few times. Its target is unknown. The V gene lost 6 bases and the J gene lost 0 bases, with 9 bases spanning the gap. Germline V gives CDR1 SNHLY, CDR2 FYNNEI. The CDR3 runs to 13 residues. This TCR was recovered from a boy under two years old who had a stem cell transplant for SCID, so the T cells may come from the graft donor. The chain couples TRBV2 to TRBJ2-7, with D perhaps assigned TRBD1 or TRBD2 (5 bases each). The sample consisted of PBMCs, mostly from graft donor cells, taken 360 days after TCRalphabeta/CD19-depleted stem cell transplant. CDR3 coding DNA: TGTGCCAGCAGACAGGACTCCTCCTACGAGCAGTACTTC. Its protein is CASRQDSSYEQYF.